These 24 T cell receptor beta chains were sequenced from one sample in a study of T cell changes during pregnancy in multiple sclerosis. The assay was immunoSEQ multiplex PCR, and TCRdb's table has in-frame clones only and misses some. The table includes 90,000 to 120,000 clones, roughly nine tenths detected once. The sequenced sample was peripheral blood, obtained after pregnancy. The source is a female donor with multiple sclerosis, enrolled in a pregnancy study.

This rearrangement joins TRBV5-1 to TRBJ1-3, with unresolved D. This CDR3 has 14 residues. Germline CDR1 and CDR2: SGHRS and YFSETQ. Deletions cut 0 bases from V and 2 bases from J, with 6 bases between. The CDR3 nucleotides are TGCGCCAGCAGCTTGGAGGAGCCTGGAAACACCATATATTTT. Protein sequence: CASSLEEPGNTIYF. Full variable domain (missing parts from reference TRBV5-1 and TRBJ1-3): KAGVTQTPRYLIKTRGQQVTLSCSPISGHRSVSWYQQTPGQGLQFLFEYFSETQRNKGNFPGRFSGRQFSNSRSEMNVSTLELGDSALYLCASSLEEPGNTIYFGEGSWLTVV.

The chain couples TRBV5-4 to TRBJ2-2; maybe TRBD2 (5 bases). Germline V lookup: CDR1 SGHNT, CDR2 YYREEE (reference sequence). This CDR3 is built from 14 residues. The V end lost 1 base, the J end lost 7 bases, and 11 bases lay between the germline ends. CDR3 nucleotides: TGTGCCAGCAGCTTGAAACGGGGATACGGGGAGCTGTTTTTT. This gives the protein CASSLKRGYGELFF. Supplemented by reference TRBV5-4 and TRBJ2-2, the full variable domain reads ETGVTQSPTHLIKTRGQQVTLRCSSQSGHNTVSWYQQALGQGPQFIFQYYREEENGRGNFPPRFSGLQFPNYSSELNVNALELDDSALYLCASSLKRGYGELFFGEGSRLTVL.

The chain employs TRBV7-2 and TRBJ1-1, with a weak D call TRBD1 (5 bases). Looked up from germline, CDR1 is SGHTA and CDR2 is FQGNSA. This CDR3 has 14 residues. The V end was cut by 2 bases, the J end by 6 bases, with 13 bases between. The CDR3 is CASSLWGVRAEAFF. CDR3 coding DNA: TGTGCCAGCAGCTTATGGGGCGTTAGGGCTGAAGCTTTCTTT.

The chain joins TRBV18 to TRBJ1-1; D gene ambiguous. Germline V gives CDR1 KGHSH, CDR2 LQKENI. V was shortened by 3 bases and J by 3 bases, with 8 bases between the two germline ends. This CDR3 region has 13 residues. The CDR3 bases are TGTGCCAGCTCACCGTTGGGAGACACTGAAGCTTTCTTT. Its translation is CASSPLGDTEAFF.

The chain is built from TRBV19 and TRBJ2-4, with TRBD2 identical over 8 bases. The V gene end was trimmed by 1 base and the J gene end by 2 bases; junction bases not matched to a gene: 7. Per the germline V gene, CDR1 is LNHDA and CDR2 is SQIVND (reference sequence). The CDR3 has 17 residues. CDR3 coding DNA: TGTGCCAGTAGTATAGCCGGGGGGGCCTCATCCAAAAACATTCAGTACTTC. Its translation is CASSIAGGASSKNIQYF.

V usage is TRBV11-1 and J usage is TRBJ2-3; TRBD1 matches at 8 bases. The germline CDR1 and CDR2 sequences are SGHAT and FQDESV (reference sequence). The CDR3 contains 14 residues. With 5 bases clipped from V and 14 bases from J, the junction kept 15 bases outside the gene matches. In nucleotides, the CDR3 is TGTGCCAGCAGCCGGACAGGGTTGTCCCTGCAGTGGTATTTT. This encodes CASSRTGLSLQWYF.

This clone was counted between two and nine times. V is TRBV6-5 and J is TRBJ2-7; D call uncertain. Germline V gene lookup returns CDR1 MNHEY and CDR2 SVGAGI. This CDR3 has 13 amino acids. The ends were cut back, 5 bases at V and 2 bases at J, with 10 bases in the middle. CDR3 sequence: CASSTRSPYEQYF. CDR3 sequence (DNA): TGTGCCAGCAGTACCCGGTCGCCCTACGAGCAGTACTTC.

V gene TRBV7-9 combines with J gene TRBJ1-1, with TRBD1 matching 7 bases. Germline trimming cut 4 bases from V and 0 bases from J; bases unmatched to any gene: 5. The CDR3 loop spans 15 amino acids. The germline gives CDR1 SEHNR, CDR2 FQNEAQ (reference sequence). CDR3: CASSYHRGLNTEAFF. The CDR3 DNA sequence: TGTGCCAGCAGCTACCACAGGGGCCTGAACACTGAAGCTTTCTTT.

This clone showed up just a few times. V gene TRBV7-3 combines with J gene TRBJ2-7; 7 nucleotides align to TRBD1. The CDR3 is made up of 13 amino acids. Trimming at V came to 3 bases and at J to 7 bases, leaving 6 bases not matched to a gene. Per germline, CDR1 SGHTA and CDR2 FQGTGA. The CDR3 here is CASSFNRGREQYF. The CDR3 nucleotides read TGTGCCAGCAGCTTTAACAGGGGACGGGAGCAGTACTTC.

Only one count was recorded for this clone. The chain carries TRBV6-6 and TRBJ2-5; D may be TRBD1 (5 bases). The CDR3 consists of 13 residues. Between the trimmed V and J ends, which lost 8 bases and 2 bases, there was a span of 12 bases. Germline V gene lookup returns CDR1 MNHNY and CDR2 SVGAGI (reference sequence). The CDR3 nucleotides read TGTGCCAGCGCCGTAAACAGGCAAGAGACCCAGTACTTC. Protein: CASAVNRQETQYF.

The rearrangement uses TRBV13 and TRBJ1-2, with D maybe TRBD1 (6 bases). Germline V gene sequence: CDR1 PRHDT, CDR2 FYEKMQ (reference sequence). V lost 1 base, J lost 6 bases, and 9 bases lay in between. The length of the CDR3 is 13 residues. CDR3 bases: TGTGCCAGCAGCTTAGAGGGGGATGATGGCTACACCTTC. This translates into CASSLEGDDGYTF.

The rearrangement uses TRBV5-5 and TRBJ2-1; D remains ambiguous. This CDR3 has 16 residues. V dropped 7 bases and J dropped 3 bases, with 20 bases sitting between them. The germline gives CDR1 SGHKS, CDR2 YYEKEE (reference sequence). This CDR3 is CASAGRGQDIYNEQFF. CDR3 bases: TGTGCCAGCGCTGGTCGTGGGCAGGATATCTACAATGAGCAGTTCTTC.

The chain has TRBV5-4 and TRBJ1-3; 7 bases line up with TRBD1. With V trimmed by 0 bases and J by 4 bases, 10 bases remained unmatched. CDR1 SGHNT and CDR2 YYREEE come from the germline V gene (reference sequence). This CDR3 is built from 17 residues. The CDR3 DNA sequence: TGTGCCAGCAGCTTGGACGGCTCCGGGACAGAAGGAAACACCATATATTTT. Encoded protein: CASSLDGSGTEGNTIYF. Supplemented by reference TRBV5-4 and TRBJ1-3, the full variable domain reads ETGVTQSPTHLIKTRGQQVTLRCSSQSGHNTVSWYQQALGQGPQFIFQYYREEENGRGNFPPRFSGLQFPNYSSELNVNALELDDSALYLCASSLDGSGTEGNTIYFGEGSWLTVV.

The chain is built from TRBV7-9 and TRBJ1-1; D may be TRBD1 (5 bases). Per the germline V gene, CDR1 is SEHNR and CDR2 is FQNEAQ (reference sequence). Trimming removed 4 bases at V and 4 bases at J, with 16 bases between. This CDR3 comprises 15 residues. For the CDR3, the DNA is TGTGCCAGCAGCTCCCGACGGGGGGTAAGCACTGAAGCTTTCTTT. Its protein is CASSSRRGVSTEAFF.

The chain joins TRBV29-1 to TRBJ1-2; D might be TRBD1 (6 bases). This CDR3 region has 12 residues. V was cut by 7 bases and J by 5 bases, with 14 bases left in between. Germline V gene lookup returns CDR1 SQVTM and CDR2 ANQGSEA. The CDR3 here is CSAKGGDYGYTF. CDR3 in DNA: TGCAGCGCAAAGGGGGGGGATTATGGCTACACCTTC.

The chain is built from TRBV19 and TRBJ2-6; a weak D match, TRBD1 (6 bases). V gave up 5 bases and J gave up 0 bases, with 11 bases separating them. The CDR3 runs 16 residues. Looked up from germline, CDR1 is LNHDA and CDR2 is SQIVND (reference sequence). The CDR3 reads CASSVRGISGANVLTF. CDR3 bases: TGTGCCAGTAGTGTAAGGGGGATCTCTGGGGCCAACGTCCTGACTTTC.

This chain links TRBV18 with TRBJ1-4; D is uncertain. Germline assignment: CDR1 KGHSH and CDR2 LQKENI. This CDR3 is built from 14 residues. The V end was cut by 3 bases, the J end by 3 bases, with 8 bases between. The CDR3 spells CASSPAGPNEKLFF. The CDR3 nucleotides are TGTGCCAGCTCACCGGCAGGCCCTAATGAAAAACTGTTTTTT.

The chain couples TRBV25-1 to TRBJ2-1; D is uncertain. The CDR3 extends over 12 amino acids. The V gene's germline CDR1 is MGHDK and CDR2 SYGVNS. V was shortened by 1 base and J by 15 bases, with 13 bases between the two germline ends. CDR3 nucleotide sequence: TGTGCCAGCAGTGAATCGGCAGCCCAGCGGTTCTTC. Protein: CASSESAAQRFF.

Details on this clone: The same CDR3 also results from other DNA sequences found in this sample. J is TRBJ2-7 and V is TRBV5-4, with 9 positions matching TRBD1. The CDR3 is made up of 14 amino acids. V shed 4 bases, J shed 4 bases, and the junction held 6 bases outside the gene matches. Germline loops: CDR1 SGHNT, CDR2 YYREEE (reference sequence). In nucleotides, the CDR3 is TGTGCCAGCAGCGATGGACAGGGGAGGTACGAGCAGTACTTC. This translates into CASSDGQGRYEQYF.

This clone was seen just once. This chain uses TRBV12-2 with TRBJ2-7; TRBD2 was called by the table and not checked on the DNA. TRBV12-2 is deemed a pseudogene. The CDR3 totals 15 residues. The CDR3 DNA sequence: TGTGCAAGTCGCTTACAAGGGCGGGTAGGCTACGAGCAGTACTTC. The encoded protein is CASRLQGRVGYEQYF.

The chain combines TRBV4-1 with TRBJ1-1; TRBD1 is a possible D gene (6 bases). This CDR3 comprises 18 residues. From germline, CDR1 is MGHRA and CDR2 YSYEKL. V was cut by 1 base and J by 0 bases, with 18 bases left in between. The CDR3 nucleotides are TGCGCCAGCAGCCAAGGTCCCGGGGGGCTCTGGGTGAACACTGAAGCTTTCTTT. Amino acid sequence: CASSQGPGGLWVNTEAFF.

The CDR3 region has the DNA TGCAGCGTTGACGGCGGCACGAACACTGAAGCTTTCTTT. It is translated as CSVDGGTNTEAFF. The gene calls are TRBV29-1 and TRBJ1-1; unclear D gene. The CDR3 is 13 amino acids. CDR1 is SQVTM and CDR2 is ANQGSEA in the germline V gene. Trimming removed 3 bases from V and 1 base from J, with 9 bases in between.

This chain uses TRBV4-2 with TRBJ2-7, with 12 positions matching TRBD1. J gave up 0 bases and V 0 bases, and 3 bases lay outside the gene matches. CDR3 length: 17 residues. CDR1 LGHNA and CDR2 YNFKEQ come from the germline V gene. CDR3 in DNA: TGTGCCAGCAGCCAAGAAGGGACAGGGGGCGCCTCCTACGAGCAGTACTTC. Its protein product is CASSQEGTGGASYEQYF.

The genes are TRBV5-6 and TRBJ2-7, with D possibly being TRBD2 (5 bases). Germline values: CDR1 SGHDT, CDR2 YYEEEE. The ends were cut back, 3 bases at V and 2 bases at J, with 18 bases in the middle. The CDR3 runs to 16 residues. For the CDR3, the DNA is TGTGCCAGCAGCTCCGGGCCCGGGATAAAGACCTACGAGCAGTACTTC. This gives the protein CASSSGPGIKTYEQYF.